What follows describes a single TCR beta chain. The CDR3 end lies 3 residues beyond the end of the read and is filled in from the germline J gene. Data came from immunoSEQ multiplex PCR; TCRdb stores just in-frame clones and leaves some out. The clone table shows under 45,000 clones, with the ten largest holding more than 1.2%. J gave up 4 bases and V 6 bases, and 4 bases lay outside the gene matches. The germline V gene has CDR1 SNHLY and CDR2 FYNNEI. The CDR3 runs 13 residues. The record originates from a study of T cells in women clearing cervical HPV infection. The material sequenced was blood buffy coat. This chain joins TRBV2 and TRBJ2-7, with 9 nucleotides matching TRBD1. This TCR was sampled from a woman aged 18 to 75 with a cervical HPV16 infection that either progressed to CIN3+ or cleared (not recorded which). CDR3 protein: CASRTGTGYEQYF. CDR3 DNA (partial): TGTGCCAGCAGGACGGGGACAGGGTACGAG.